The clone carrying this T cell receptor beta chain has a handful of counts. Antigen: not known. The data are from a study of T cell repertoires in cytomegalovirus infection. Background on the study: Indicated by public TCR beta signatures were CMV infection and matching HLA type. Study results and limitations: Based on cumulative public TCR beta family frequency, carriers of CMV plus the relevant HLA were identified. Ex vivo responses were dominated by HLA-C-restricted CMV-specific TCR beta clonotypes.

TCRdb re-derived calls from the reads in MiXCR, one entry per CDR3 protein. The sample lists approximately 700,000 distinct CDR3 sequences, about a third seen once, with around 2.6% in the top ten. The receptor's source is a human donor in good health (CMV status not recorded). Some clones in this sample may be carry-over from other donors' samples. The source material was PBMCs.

CDR3 DNA sequence: TGTGCCAGCTTTCTGGGGGAGTGGGGCACTGAAGCTTTCTTT. It translates to CASFLGEWGTEAFF. The chain employs TRBV28 and TRBJ1-1, with a tentative D call TRBD1 (5 bases). Germline CDR1 MDHEN, CDR2 SYDVKM. The CDR3 contains 14 residues. Trimming took off 8 bases at V and 4 bases at J, with 17 bases between the two ends.